This TCR beta chain derives from a study of regulatory T cells in long-lasting Graves disease. Germline-derived CDR1 and CDR2 are KGHDR and SFDVKD. Deletions cut 3 bases from V and 6 bases from J, with 16 bases between. CDR3 size: 16 residues. Building of the TCR beta libraries involved iRepertoire HTBI primers and Arm-PCR of CDR3 regions. Using its own MiXCR run on the multiplex PCR reads, TCRdb lists one record per CDR3 protein. The sample records 550,000 to 700,000 distinct CDR3 sequences, about 16% being singletons. Turning to this clonotype: Its antigen is not identified.

Time point described: newly diagnosed GD, antithyroid drugs for less than 3 months. Construction of the TCR library relied on RNA isolated from PBMCs. Study observations and caveats: Compared with new cases, persistent Graves' patients showed reduced TCR diversity.

The sample was also linked to a second study, of T cells in Graves' hyperthyroidism and ophthalmopathy. This second study says: Uncontrolled infections, other autoimmune diseases, pregnancy or lactation led to exclusion of patients.

The origin of this receptor is a man younger than 30 with Graves disease. The source was peripheral blood mononuclear cells (PBMCs), collected at new diagnosis, from a patient treated with antithyroid drugs. The chain is built from TRBV24-1 and TRBJ2-2; D is ambiguous. CDR3 bases: TGTGCCACCAGTGATCCCTCCGTGGGGTTCGCCGGGGAGCTGTTTTTT. It specifies CATSDPSVGFAGELFF.